The next 32 T cell receptor beta chains were all read from a single sample in a study of human T cells and chemical hapten exposure. Stated time point: pre-sensitization, week 0. Documented treatment: therapeutic diphenylcyclopropenone sensitization with weekly scalp DPC. TCRdb recomputed calls from the RACE reads with MiXCR, one row per CDR3 protein. The sample yields roughly 40,000 distinct CDR3 sequences, roughly 10% seen once. Specimen: whole blood, collected in connection with sensitization to the hapten diphenylcyclopropenone (DPC). Every receptor here comes from a man aged 25-40 years with alopecia areata. Some clones in this sample may be carry-over from other donors' samples.

This clonotype was counted at least ten times. The V gene is TRBV19, the J gene TRBJ1-5; D remains ambiguous. CDR1 is LNHDA and CDR2 is SQIVND in the germline V gene (reference sequence). V was clipped by 3 bases and J by 3 bases, with 9 bases between them. The CDR3 totals 14 residues. The DNA of the CDR3 is TGTGCCAGTAGTATTTCCGCGAACAATCAGCCCCAGCATTTT. It translates to CASSISANNQPQHF. The full variable domain, completed using reference TRBV19 and TRBJ1-5, is DGGITQSPKYLFRKEGQNVTLSCEQNLNHDAMYWYRQDPGQGLRLIYYSQIVNDFQKGDIAEGYSVSREKKESFPLTVTSAQKNPTAFYLCASSISANNQPQHFGDGTRLSIL.

This clonotype was recorded a few times. The V gene is TRBV12-3 or TRBV12-4, the J gene TRBJ2-2; D possibly corresponds to TRBD2 (6 bases). The CDR3 totals 13 residues. V was trimmed by 7 bases and J by 5 bases, leaving 11 bases between them. The CDR3 loop reads CASNIAGTGELFF. The CDR3 DNA is TGTGCCAGCAATATCGCGGGGACCGGGGAGCTGTTTTTT.

This clonotype was counted ten times or more. This rearrangement joins TRBV19 to TRBJ2-7; D gene uncertain. Germline loops: CDR1 LNHDA, CDR2 SQIVND (reference sequence). Trimming pared 5 bases from V and 5 bases from J, leaving 13 bases between. The CDR3 is made up of 13 amino acids. The CDR3 spells CASSDESYNEQYF. For the CDR3, the DNA is TGTGCCAGTAGTGATGAGAGTTATAACGAGCAGTACTTC.

The chain uses TRBV27 and TRBJ1-1; TRBD1 might be the D (5 bases). Germline lookup yields CDR1 MNHEY and CDR2 SMNVEV (reference sequence). The V and J ends lost 3 bases and 4 bases respectively, with 12 bases between them. This CDR3 region has 14 residues. The CDR3 region is CASSLSGLVTEAFF. CDR3 nucleotides: TGTGCCAGCAGTTTGTCAGGGTTGGTCACTGAAGCTTTCTTT.

Concerning this clonotype: A single base separates this from a much larger clone, so it may be a read error. The rearrangement joins TRBV7-6 to TRBJ2-5, with TRBD1 matching over 7 bases. Germline CDR1 SGHVS, CDR2 FNYEAQ. V was pared by 7 bases and J by 3 bases, with 14 bases of the junction left unmatched. The CDR3 has 16 residues. CDR3 sequence (DNA): TGTGCCAGCACCGAGCCGCCCGGGACAGCGAAAGAGACCCAGTACTTC. Its translation: CASTEPPGTAKETQYF.

This clonotype was seen at least ten times. The CDR3 DNA reads as TGCGCCAGCAGCCCCGGGACAAGAAACAATGAGCAGTTCTTC. It is translated as CASSPGTRNNEQFF. The V call is TRBV5-1, the J call TRBJ2-1; possibly TRBD1 for D (6 bases). Per the germline V gene, CDR1 is SGHRS and CDR2 is YFSETQ. CDR3 length: 14 amino acids. The V end was cut by 4 bases, the J end by 5 bases, with 13 bases between.

The chain links TRBV6-6 to TRBJ2-1; 7 bases match TRBD2. V shed 5 bases and J 9 bases; nucleotides not matched to a gene: 10. The CDR3 consists of 14 residues. Germline V gene lookup returns CDR1 MNHNY and CDR2 SVGAGI (reference sequence). The CDR3 DNA is TGTGCCAGCAGTACATTGGCGGGCGGGGGTGAGCAGTTCTTC. Protein: CASSTLAGGGEQFF.

This clonotype occurred once. This chain connects TRBV12-3 or TRBV12-4 to TRBJ1-5; TRBD1 is a possible D gene (5 bases). The CDR3 loop spans 12 amino acids. Trimming removed 6 bases at V and 7 bases at J, with 10 bases between. The CDR3 region is CASSGARQPQHF. CDR3 in DNA: TGTGCCAGCAGCGGGGCAAGGCAGCCCCAGCATTTT.

The gene calls are TRBV18 and TRBJ1-2; maybe TRBD1 (5 bases). Germline-derived CDR1 and CDR2 are KGHSH and LQKENI. CDR3 length: 14 amino acids. Trimming left V 2 bases short and J 3 bases short, with 10 bases between. CDR3 loop: CASSPIQEYYGYTF. The CDR3 DNA reads as TGTGCCAGCTCACCAATACAGGAGTACTATGGCTACACCTTC.

This clonotype was counted many times. V usage is TRBV10-3 and J usage is TRBJ1-2; 9 nucleotides match TRBD1. In germline, CDR1 is ENHRY, CDR2 SYGVKD. CDR3 length: 14 residues. Trimming at V came to 6 bases and at J to 3 bases, leaving 5 bases not matched to a gene. The CDR3 region has the DNA TGTGCCATCAGGGACAGGGGCAGGGACTATGGCTACACCTTC. Its protein is CAIRDRGRDYGYTF.

CDR3 DNA: TGTGCCAGCAGCCCTTGGAGATCCTACAATGAGCAGTTCTTC. Its translation: CASSPWRSYNEQFF. V is TRBV5-4 and J is TRBJ2-1; D is unclear. The V and J ends lost 4 bases and 1 base respectively, with 9 bases between them. Germline values: CDR1 SGHNT, CDR2 YYREEE (reference sequence). The CDR3 is made up of 14 amino acids.

Here the CDR3 DNA reads TGTGCCACCAGTGATTCGACGCGATCGTTTCGGAATGAGCAGTTCTTC. Translation: CATSDSTRSFRNEQFF. This rearrangement joins TRBV24-1 to TRBJ2-1, with D uncertain. Germline V gives CDR1 KGHDR, CDR2 SFDVKD. V was trimmed by 2 bases and J by 7 bases, leaving 17 bases between them. This CDR3 region has 16 residues.

This clonotype was observed a few times. The chain is built from TRBV2 and TRBJ2-3; weak D call: TRBD2 (5 bases). V was trimmed by 6 bases and J by 3 bases, leaving 13 bases between them. Germline CDR1 SNHLY, CDR2 FYNNEI. The CDR3 is made up of 14 amino acids. The CDR3 sequence: CASRPTRGTDTQYF. CDR3 in DNA: TGTGCCAGCAGACCCACCCGGGGTACAGATACGCAGTATTTT. Full variable domain (rest looked up from reference TRBV2 and TRBJ2-3): EPEVTQTPSHQVTQMGQEVILRCVPISNHLYFYWYRQILGQKVEFLVSFYNNEISEKSEIFDDQFSVERPDGSNFTLKIRSTKLEDSAMYFCASRPTRGTDTQYFGPGTRLTVL.

The genes are TRBV9 and TRBJ1-2, with D perhaps matching TRBD1 (6 bases). Trimming stripped 3 bases from V and 4 bases from J, with 13 bases between. The CDR3 contains 14 residues. Germline CDR1 and CDR2: SGDLS and YYNGEE. The CDR3 nucleotides read TGTGCCAGCAGCGGATCAGGGGTGAGCTATGGCTACACCTTC. Its protein is CASSGSGVSYGYTF.

This clonotype was detected many times. The chain couples TRBV20-1 to TRBJ2-3; D ambiguous. The V gene's germline CDR1 is DFQATT and CDR2 SNEGSKA (reference sequence). The length of the CDR3 is 11 residues. Trimming cost V 0 bases and J 5 bases, with 3 bases left between them. CDR3 DNA: TGCAGTGCTAGAGATCAAGATACGCAGTATTTT. It codes for CSARDQDTQYF.

This clonotype was picked up many times. The chain is built from TRBV9 and TRBJ2-3; 8 positions match TRBD1. CDR1 and CDR2 (germline): SGDLS, YYNGEE. The CDR3 runs to 15 residues. V was pared by 4 bases and J by 1 base, with 5 bases of the junction left unmatched. Here the CDR3 reads CASSPDRGGTDTQYF. The CDR3 region has the DNA TGTGCCAGCAGCCCCGACAGGGGAGGCACAGATACGCAGTATTTT. Full variable domain (missing parts from reference TRBV9 and TRBJ2-3): DSGVTQTPKHLITATGQRVTLRCSPRSGDLSVYWYQQSLDQGLQFLIQYYNGEERAKGNILERFSAQQFPDLHSELNLSSLELGDSALYFCASSPDRGGTDTQYFGPGTRLTVL.

In this sample, this clonotype turned up many times. The chain uses TRBV6-2 or TRBV6-3 and TRBJ2-7; 10 bases are shared with TRBD1. Unmatched junction bases numbered 10, after V lost 7 bases and J lost 4 bases. The CDR3 totals 15 residues. Germline V gene data show CDR1 as MNHEY and CDR2 as SVGEGT. Written as DNA, the CDR3 is TGTGCCAGCACCCGCCCGGGACAGGGGATTTACGAGCAGTACGTC. It is translated as CASTRPGQGIYEQYV.

Many counts were recorded for this clonotype. V gene TRBV7-9 combines with J gene TRBJ2-1; D may be TRBD1 or TRBD2 (5 bases each). The CDR3 consists of 14 residues. Germline lookup yields CDR1 SEHNR and CDR2 FQNEAQ (reference sequence). Between the trimmed V and J ends, which lost 4 bases and 6 bases, there was a span of 13 bases. Here the CDR3 DNA reads TGTGCCAGCAGCTCCCGGGACCCCCTCAATGAGCAGTTCTTC. Its protein product is CASSSRDPLNEQFF.

The rearrangement joins TRBV3-2 to TRBJ1-1. TRBV3-2 is a recognized pseudogene. This CDR3 region has 14 residues. CDR3 bases: TGTGCCAGCAGCCAAAGCATCCGCGGGACTGAAGCTTTCTTT. Encoded protein: CASSQSIRGTEAFF.

The chain is built from TRBV5-5 and TRBJ2-5; no clear D. V was clipped by 3 bases and J by 1 base, with 10 bases between them. The CDR3 totals 14 residues. Per germline, CDR1 SGHKS and CDR2 YYEKEE (reference sequence). This CDR3 is CASSWAEPQETQYF. The CDR3 DNA reads as TGTGCCAGCAGCTGGGCCGAGCCCCAAGAGACCCAGTACTTC.

This clonotype was observed a few times. A junction boundary mismatches the germline segment, possibly from a read error. The chain employs TRBV24-1 and TRBJ2-1; D call uncertain. Germline V CDR1 and CDR2: KGHDR, SFDVKD. CDR3 length: 11 residues. Here the CDR3 DNA reads TGTGCCACCAGTGACTACTATGAGCAGTTCTTC. Translating gives CATSDYYEQFF.

This clonotype has a count of ten or more. V gene TRBV6-2 or TRBV6-3 combines with J gene TRBJ2-7; D is unclear. The germline V gene has CDR1 MNHEY and CDR2 SVGEGT. V dropped 6 bases and J dropped 3 bases, with 12 bases sitting between them. This CDR3 is built from 13 residues. The chain's CDR3 is CASRNAADYEQYV. CDR3 coding DNA: TGTGCCAGCAGGAACGCAGCAGACTACGAGCAGTACGTC.

This clonotype was counted at least ten times. The chain couples TRBV27 to TRBJ2-5; D could derive from TRBD1 or TRBD2 (5 bases each). The CDR3 runs 13 residues. Germline CDR1 is MNHEY and CDR2 is SMNVEV (reference sequence). V shed 5 bases and J shed 5 bases, with 12 bases lying between them. CDR3 in amino acids: CASSRGGRETQYF. For the CDR3, the DNA is TGTGCCAGCAGTCGTGGGGGTCGGGAGACCCAGTACTTC.

This clonotype has at least ten counts. The chain couples TRBV11-3 to TRBJ2-1, with TRBD2 identical over 13 bases. Germline CDR1 reads SGHNT; CDR2 reads YENEEA. The CDR3 sequence is 17 residues long. V lost 4 bases to trimming and J lost 8 bases; unmatched junction nucleotides: 11. CDR3 sequence: CASSSGLAGEVGDEQFF. The CDR3 DNA reads as TGTGCCAGCAGCTCCGGACTAGCGGGAGAAGTCGGCGATGAGCAGTTCTTC.

This clonotype was recorded at least ten times. V gene TRBV12-3 or TRBV12-4 combines with J gene TRBJ1-4; D unclear. The CDR3 is 14 residues long. The ends were cut back, 6 bases at V and 6 bases at J, with 14 bases in the middle. The CDR3 DNA reads TGTGCCAGCAGCTTACACGGGATGGATGAAAAACTGTTTTTT. Translation: CASSLHGMDEKLFF.

This clonotype is medium-sized. This chain joins TRBV7-6 and TRBJ2-3; weak D call: TRBD2 (5 bases). Germline assignment: CDR1 SGHVS and CDR2 FNYEAQ. CDR3 size: 14 residues. Deletions cut 1 base from V and 3 bases from J, with 8 bases between. This CDR3 reads CASSLVGGTDTQYF. In DNA, the CDR3 is TGTGCCAGCAGCTTAGTCGGAGGTACAGATACGCAGTATTTT.

The chain joins TRBV20-1 to TRBJ2-3; TRBD2 aligns across 14 bases. The J segment lost 2 bases and the V segment lost 7 bases, leaving 8 bases of the junction unmatched. This CDR3 is 16 amino acids long. The germline gives CDR1 DFQATT, CDR2 SNEGSKA (reference sequence). CDR3 sequence (DNA): TGCAGTGTGACCCGGGGACTAGCGGGGGCCACAGATACGCAGTATTTT. Translating it yields CSVTRGLAGATDTQYF.

Only a few counts were recorded for this clonotype. The rearrangement links TRBV6-2 or TRBV6-3 to TRBJ1-1; D possibly corresponds to TRBD1 (5 bases). V was clipped by 0 bases and J by 4 bases, with 6 bases between them. Germline V CDR1 and CDR2: MNHEY, SVGEGT. The CDR3 extends over 13 amino acids. The CDR3 nucleotides are TGTGCCAGCAGTTACTCGGGGGTCACTGAAGCTTTCTTT. This translates into CASSYSGVTEAFF.

In its sample, this clonotype was seen a few times. This chain links TRBV27 with TRBJ2-7; D may be TRBD2 (6 bases). Trimming took 0 bases from V and 3 from J, leaving 12 bases between them. This CDR3 spans 15 amino acids. The germline gives CDR1 MNHEY, CDR2 SMNVEV (reference sequence). The CDR3 reads CASSLSPGGNYEQYV. The CDR3 DNA follows: TGTGCCAGCAGTTTATCCCCCGGGGGAAACTACGAGCAGTACGTC.

This clonotype was observed a handful of times. The V call is TRBV6-6, the J call TRBJ1-3; D is possibly TRBD1 (5 bases). The CDR3 has 14 amino acids. Trimming shortened V by 5 bases and J by 4 bases, and 12 bases separated the two germline ends. Per the germline V gene, CDR1 is MNHNY and CDR2 is SVGAGI (reference sequence). DNA of the CDR3: TGTGCCAGCAGTCATACAGGTTCCGGAAACACCATATATTTT. Amino acids: CASSHTGSGNTIYF.

This clonotype was seen only a few times. The CDR3 protein is CASSPNRDTQYF. The CDR3 DNA reads TGTGCCAGCAGCCCTAATAGGGATACGCAGTATTTT. The genes are TRBV7-9 and TRBJ2-3; no firm D call. Trimming left V 5 bases short and J 6 bases short, with 9 bases between. The CDR3 consists of 12 residues. Germline CDR1 SEHNR, CDR2 FQNEAQ (reference sequence).

This chain connects TRBV20-1 to TRBJ1-1, with D uncertain. The CDR3 is 13 amino acids. V lost 4 bases and J lost 5, with 14 bases in between. Germline V gene sequence: CDR1 DFQATT, CDR2 SNEGSKA (reference sequence). As DNA, the CDR3 is TGCAGTGCTAACCCGCAGCCGGGGACTGAAGCTTTCTTT. Translation gives CSANPQPGTEAFF.